This T cell receptor beta chain was captured in a study of blood T cell repertoires in COVID-19. Looking at the study overall: Spain, Italy and the United States supplied samples that represented acute and convalescent COVID-19.

As processed by the authors: Amplifying reference gene primers gave estimates of nucleated cell counts. The protocol was immunoSEQ multiplex PCR, while the TCRdb copy is restricted to in-frame clones and leaves out a portion. V and J calls and clone size are given by that table; D and trimming were obtained from the DNA. The sample records 40,000 to 45,000 clones, more than 85% being singletons. The germline gives CDR1 LGHNA, CDR2 YSLEER. The CDR3 is 17 residues long. Unmatched junction bases numbered 11, after V lost 6 bases and J lost 2 bases. The chain carries TRBV4-3 and TRBJ2-7; 12 positions agree with TRBD2. This TCR was recovered from a human donor in a cohort sampled during active COVID-19. The sample taken for sequencing was peripheral blood. Written as DNA, the CDR3 is TGCGCCAGCAGTCGAACTACCCTAGCGGGGGGGCCCTACGAGCAGTACTTC. Translating gives CASSRTTLAGGPYEQYF.